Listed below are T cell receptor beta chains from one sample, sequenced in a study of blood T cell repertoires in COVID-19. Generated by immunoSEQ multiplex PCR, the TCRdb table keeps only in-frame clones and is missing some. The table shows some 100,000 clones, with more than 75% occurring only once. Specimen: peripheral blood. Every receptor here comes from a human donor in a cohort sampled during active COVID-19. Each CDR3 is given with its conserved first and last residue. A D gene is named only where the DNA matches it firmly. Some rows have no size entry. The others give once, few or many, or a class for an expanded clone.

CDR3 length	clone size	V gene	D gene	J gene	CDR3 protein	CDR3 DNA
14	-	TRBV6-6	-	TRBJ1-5	CASSYRGSNQPQHF	TGTGCCAGCAGTTATCGGGGAAGCAATCAGCCCCAGCATTTT
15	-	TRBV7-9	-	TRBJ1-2	CASTPGRGIDYGYTF	TGTGCCAGCACCCCGGGGCGGGGGATTGACTATGGCTACACCTTC
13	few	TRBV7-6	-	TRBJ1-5	CASSLNEYQPQHF	TGTGCCAGCAGCTTAAATGAGTATCAGCCCCAGCATTTT
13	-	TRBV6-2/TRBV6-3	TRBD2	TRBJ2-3	CASSLGLADTQYF	TGTGCCAGCAGCCTGGGACTAGCTGATACGCAGTATTTT
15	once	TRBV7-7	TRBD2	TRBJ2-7	CASSLEASGSYEQYF	TGTGCTAGCAGCTTAGAGGCTAGCGGGTCCTACGAGCAGTACTTC
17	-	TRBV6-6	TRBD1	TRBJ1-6	CASSRDRGADYNSPLHF	TGTGCCAGCAGTCGGGACAGGGGAGCAGACTATAATTCACCCCTCCACTTT
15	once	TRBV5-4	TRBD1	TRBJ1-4	CASSSIQGSGEKLFF	TGTGCCAGCAGCTCAATACAGGGGTCAGGTGAAAAACTGTTTTTT
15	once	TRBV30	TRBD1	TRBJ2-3	CAWSLGDRATDTQYF	TGTGCCTGGAGTTTGGGAGACAGGGCCACAGATACGCAGTATTTT
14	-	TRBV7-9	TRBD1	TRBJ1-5	CASSLGDRGPPQHF	TGTGCCAGCAGCTTAGGGGACAGGGGTCCGCCCCAGCATTTT
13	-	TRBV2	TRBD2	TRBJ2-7	CASKNAGVYEQYF	TGTGCCAGCAAAAACGCGGGGGTCTACGAGCAGTACTTC
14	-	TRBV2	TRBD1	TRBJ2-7	CASSEPGGFYEQYF	TGTGCCAGCAGTGAACCAGGGGGCTTTTACGAGCAGTACTTC
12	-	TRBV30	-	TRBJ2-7	CAWSGGRREQYF	TGTGCCTGGTCAGGGGGGAGGCGGGAGCAGTACTTC